The 12 T cell receptor beta chains below were found in one sample sequenced in a study of blood T cell repertoires in COVID-19. Profiling relied on immunoSEQ multiplex PCR, and the TCRdb table lists in-frame clones only, not all of them. The sample shows more than 200,000 clones, 65% to 90% of them seen only once. The sample comprised peripheral blood. Receptor source: an elderly woman with active or convalescent COVID-19.

The J gene is TRBJ2-6, the V gene TRBV5-1; 7 bases agree with TRBD2. Germline V CDR1 and CDR2: SGHRS, YFSETQ. CDR3 length: 17 amino acids. V lost 0 bases to trimming and J lost 2 bases; unmatched junction nucleotides: 5. The CDR3 coding sequence is TGCGCCAGCAGCTTGGAATCGGGGAGGGCTGGGGCCAACGTCCTGACTTTC. Its translation is CASSLESGRAGANVLTF.

The V gene is TRBV15, the J gene TRBJ1-3, with 7 positions matching TRBD1. CDR1 is LNHNV, CDR2 YYDKDF, per germline (reference sequence). Trimming removed 2 bases from V and 3 bases from J; junction bases left unmatched: 4. The CDR3 is 15 amino acids. CDR3 bases: TGTGCCACCAGCAGACCCGACAGGGTTGGAAACACCATATATTTT. It is translated as CATSRPDRVGNTIYF.

This sequence joins TRBV20-1 and TRBJ2-7; D is possibly TRBD1 (6 bases). Germline values: CDR1 DFQATT, CDR2 SNEGSKA (reference sequence). This CDR3 comprises 13 residues. Between the trimmed V and J ends, which lost 3 bases and 0 bases, there was a span of 9 bases. This CDR3 is CSASGQSSYEQYF. CDR3 bases: TGCAGTGCTAGTGGACAGAGCTCCTACGAGCAGTACTTC.

The rearrangement joins TRBV27 to TRBJ2-7; 8 bases agree with TRBD1. Germline V CDR1 and CDR2: MNHEY, SMNVEV (reference sequence). Trimming cost V 3 bases and J 2 bases; bases outside gene matches: 6. The CDR3 runs 15 residues. The CDR3, as DNA: TGTGCCAGCAGTTTTTCTGGACAGGGTGCCTACGAGCAGTACTTC. This translates into CASSFSGQGAYEQYF.

The V gene is TRBV27, the J gene TRBJ1-5; 7 bases map to TRBD1. The trim removed 2 bases at V and 6 bases at J, leaving 10 bases unmatched. CDR3 length: 16 residues. The germline V gene encodes CDR1 MNHEY and CDR2 SMNVEV (reference sequence). CDR3 residues: CASSLNFGRGLQPQHF. CDR3 bases: TGTGCCAGCAGTTTAAATTTCGGGAGGGGGCTTCAGCCCCAGCATTTT.

The chain carries TRBV28 and TRBJ2-1; 9 bases line up with TRBD1. Germline V gives CDR1 MDHEN, CDR2 SYDVKM. Trimming at V came to 0 bases and at J to 9 bases, leaving 9 bases not matched to a gene. The CDR3 spans 16 residues. CDR3 coding DNA: TGTGCCAGCAGTTTATGGTGGACAGGGGCGCATGGTGAGCAGTTCTTC. Its translation: CASSLWWTGAHGEQFF.

Only a few counts were recorded for this clone. This sample includes further DNA sequences coding for the same CDR3. This chain links TRBV18 with TRBJ1-3, with D uncertain. The CDR3 consists of 15 residues. Germline V lookup: CDR1 KGHSH, CDR2 LQKENI. V lost 1 base and J lost 0, with 7 bases in between. Here the CDR3 reads CASSPRRGSGNTIYF. CDR3 nucleotides: TGTGCCAGCTCACCACGGAGAGGCTCTGGAAACACCATATATTTT.

This chain uses TRBV18 with TRBJ1-1; D is uncertain. Germline V lookup: CDR1 KGHSH, CDR2 LQKENI. V lost 2 bases and J 1 base, leaving 8 bases between the germline ends. This CDR3 spans 14 amino acids. For the CDR3, the DNA is TGTGCCAGCTCACCAGGGCGCCAGAACACTGAAGCTTTCTTT. Residues: CASSPGRQNTEAFF.

Notes on this clone: Germline is not matched at one junction end, which may reflect a read error. V usage is TRBV7-7 and J usage is TRBJ2-7; a weak D match, TRBD1 (8 bases). The CDR3 spans 14 residues. Germline CDR1 reads SSHAT; CDR2 reads FNYEAQ (reference sequence). CDR3 nucleotides: TGTGCTAGCAGCCCACAGGGGGGGGCCTACGAGCAGTACTTC. Translation gives CASSPQGGAYEQYF.

The gene calls are TRBV3-1 (or the pseudogene TRBV3-2) and TRBJ1-4; D gene uncertain. Germline-derived CDR1 and CDR2 are LGHDT and YNNKEL (reference sequence). The V end lost 4 bases, the J end lost 4 bases, and 19 bases lay between the germline ends. CDR3 size: 17 residues. CDR3 sequence: CASSLSLRPQFNEKLFF. The CDR3 nucleotides are TGTGCCAGCAGCCTAAGTTTACGACCACAGTTTAATGAAAAACTGTTTTTT.

The chain recombines TRBV27 with TRBJ2-5; maybe TRBD1 (5 bases). The V end was cut by 7 bases, the J end by 0 bases, with 18 bases between. This CDR3 has 16 residues. CDR1 is MNHEY and CDR2 is SMNVEV in the germline V gene (reference sequence). This chain's CDR3 is CASNQNRPEYQETQYF. The CDR3 region has the DNA TGTGCCAGCAACCAGAACAGGCCTGAGTACCAAGAGACCCAGTACTTC.

The table lists this clone with a count of one. The chain carries TRBV6-6 and TRBJ1-2; possible D gene TRBD1, 5 bases. The CDR3 runs 12 residues. Germline assignment: CDR1 MNHNY and CDR2 SVGAGI (reference sequence). V lost 6 bases and J 4 bases, leaving 9 bases between the germline ends. CDR3 sequence reads: CASSSGAYGYTF. The CDR3 DNA reads TGTGCCAGCAGCTCTGGGGCCTATGGCTACACCTTC.